These T cell receptor beta chains were read from a single sample in a study of blood T cells in healthy people across ages. TCRdb re-called the 5' RACE reads through MiXCR, storing one row per CDR3 protein. The table records under 800,000 distinct CDR3 sequences, around 20% of them present only once. The source material was blood. These receptors all come from a man aged 65-85 years in good health. CDR3s include the opening cysteine and the closing phenylalanine or tryptophan. The order of the fields is V gene, clone size, J gene, D gene, CDR3 DNA, CDR3 protein. The D gene is left open where the match is weak. Clone size is given for some rows only: seen once, a few or many times, or a class if the clone is expanded.

V: TRBV4-3
size: -
J: TRBJ2-2
D: -
DNA: TGCGCCAGCAGCCAAGCAACCGGGTCGTACACCGGGGAGCTGTTTTTT
CDR3: CASSQATGSYTGELFF

V: TRBV27
size: -
J: TRBJ1-1
D: TRBD1
DNA: TGTGCCAGCAGTTTTGATTTCGGGACAGACAGAGTTGAAGCTTTCTTT
CDR3: CASSFDFGTDRVEAFF

V: TRBV28
size: few
J: TRBJ2-1
D: -
DNA: TGTGCCAGCGGCGCTTACAATGAGCAGTTCTTC
CDR3: CASGAYNEQFF

V: TRBV12-3/TRBV12-4
size: -
J: TRBJ2-5
D: -
DNA: TGTGCCAGCAGTTACCGAGGGGGACCCGAGACCCAGTACTTC
CDR3: CASSYRGGPETQYF

V: TRBV25-1
size: -
J: TRBJ2-4
D: -
DNA: TGTGCCAGCAGTGAAACCAGGGGAGGCATTCAGTACTTC
CDR3: CASSETRGGIQYF

V: TRBV5-6
size: few
J: TRBJ1-4
D: TRBD1
DNA: TGTGCCAGCAGCTTGAGTGGACAGGGTTGGGAAAAACTGTTTTTT
CDR3: CASSLSGQGWEKLFF

V: TRBV12-3/TRBV12-4
size: few
J: TRBJ2-3
D: TRBD2
DNA: TGTGCCAGCAGAGATAGCGGGAACACAGATACGCAGTATTTT
CDR3: CASRDSGNTDTQYF

V: TRBV5-1
size: many
J: TRBJ2-5
D: -
DNA: TGCGCCAGCAGCTGGCGGGACAGCCTACCGAAGACCCAGTACTTC
CDR3: CASSWRDSLPKTQYF

V: TRBV12-3/TRBV12-4
size: -
J: TRBJ2-3
D: TRBD2
DNA: TGTGCCAGCAGAGCGACCGGGACTAGCGGGAGTAGGGCAGATACGCAGTATTTT
CDR3: CASRATGTSGSRADTQYF

V: TRBV2
size: -
J: TRBJ2-1
D: -
DNA: TGTGCCAGCAAGGTCGGTTACAATGAGCAGTTCTTC
CDR3: CASKVGYNEQFF

V: TRBV18
size: few
J: TRBJ2-7
D: -
DNA: TGTGCCAGCTCACCTCTCGCGGCTGGCGACGAGCAGTACTTC
CDR3: CASSPLAAGDEQYF

V: TRBV5-1
size: few
J: TRBJ2-7
D: -
DNA: TGCGCCAGCAGCTTGGAACAGACCTACGAGCAGTACTTC
CDR3: CASSLEQTYEQYF

V: TRBV29-1
size: few
J: TRBJ1-5
D: -
DNA: TGCAGCGTCCAGATAGGAACGGGGAGGGATCAGCCCCAGCATTTT
CDR3: CSVQIGTGRDQPQHF

V: TRBV3-1
size: -
J: TRBJ2-1
D: -
DNA: TGTGCCAGCAGCCAAGGTGGGGCGCGGAATGAGCAGTTCTTC
CDR3: CASSQGGARNEQFF

V: TRBV29-1
size: few
J: TRBJ2-6
D: -
DNA: TGCAGCGTTGTCTCTGGGGCCAACGTCCTGACTTTC
CDR3: CSVVSGANVLTF

V: TRBV5-8
size: -
J: TRBJ2-1
D: -
DNA: TGTGCCAGCAGCTATGGCGAGAGGGGGGACAATGAGCAGTTCTTC
CDR3: CASSYGERGDNEQFF

V: TRBV7-6
size: few
J: TRBJ2-7
D: -
DNA: TGTGCCAGCAGCTTAGGATCCAGTACCGACTACGAGCAGTACTTC
CDR3: CASSLGSSTDYEQYF

V: TRBV29-1
size: few
J: TRBJ2-7
D: TRBD2
DNA: TGCAGCGGGGCGGCTAGCGGCTACGAGCAGTACTTC
CDR3: CSGAASGYEQYF

V: TRBV5-1
size: -
J: TRBJ2-1
D: TRBD2
DNA: TGCGCCAGCAGCGAGGGGACTAGCGGGATAAATGAGCAGTTCTTC
CDR3: CASSEGTSGINEQFF

V: TRBV29-1
size: -
J: TRBJ2-5
D: TRBD2
DNA: TGCAGCGCCGCCCGGGGACTAGGCGGGGAGACCCAGTACTTC
CDR3: CSAARGLGGETQYF

V: TRBV3-1
size: many
J: TRBJ2-4
D: TRBD2
DNA: TGTGCCAGCAGCCCCGGATGGACTAGCGGGAGGGCCAAAAACATTCAGTACTTC
CDR3: CASSPGWTSGRAKNIQYF

V: TRBV25-1
size: -
J: TRBJ2-5
D: TRBD2
DNA: TGTGCCAGCAGTGGGCCGGGACTAGCGGGCGAAGAGACCCAGTACTTC
CDR3: CASSGPGLAGEETQYF

V: TRBV5-1
size: -
J: TRBJ2-5
D: -
DNA: TGCGCCAACAGCCTCTGGACCGGAGAGACCCAGTACTTC
CDR3: CANSLWTGETQYF

V: TRBV6-6
size: few
J: TRBJ2-1
D: -
DNA: TGTGCCAGCAGTTCCCGTCAGGTTCACAATGAGCAGTTCTTC
CDR3: CASSSRQVHNEQFF

V: TRBV6-1
size: -
J: TRBJ1-2
D: TRBD1
DNA: TGTGCCAGCAGCAAGTCGACCGGGACAGCGACATATGGCTACACCTTC
CDR3: CASSKSTGTATYGYTF

V: TRBV4-1
size: -
J: TRBJ2-3
D: TRBD2
DNA: TGCGCCAGCAGCCAAGGAGGAAGCGGGAGGGCCGATCATACGCAGTATTTT
CDR3: CASSQGGSGRADHTQYF

V: TRBV5-1
size: few
J: TRBJ2-5
D: TRBD2
DNA: TGCGCCAGCAGCTTGGCCACTAGCGGACAAGAGACCCAGTACTTC
CDR3: CASSLATSGQETQYF

V: TRBV28
size: -
J: TRBJ2-2
D: -
DNA: TGTGCCAGCAGGGGGACGGGAGATACCGGGGAGCTGTTTTTT
CDR3: CASRGTGDTGELFF

V: TRBV20-1
size: few
J: TRBJ1-4
D: -
DNA: TGCAGTGCCCTACCGGACACTAATGAAAAACTGTTTTTT
CDR3: CSALPDTNEKLFF

V: TRBV5-1
size: -
J: TRBJ2-5
D: TRBD2
DNA: TGCGCCAGCAGCCCCATAGCGGGGGAAGAGACCCAGTACTTC
CDR3: CASSPIAGEETQYF

V: TRBV28
size: -
J: TRBJ1-2
D: -
DNA: TGTGCCAGCAGTTCAAGGGGACGGATCTATGGCTACACCTTC
CDR3: CASSSRGRIYGYTF

V: TRBV27
size: few
J: TRBJ2-1
D: -
DNA: TGTGCCAGCAGTTTCTTCGGAGATGAGCAGTTCTTC
CDR3: CASSFFGDEQFF

V: TRBV24-1
size: -
J: TRBJ2-3
D: -
DNA: TGTGCCACCAGCTATGGGACCGCCTTTAGCACAGATACGCAGTATTTT
CDR3: CATSYGTAFSTDTQYF

V: TRBV2
size: -
J: TRBJ1-6
D: -
DNA: TGTGCCAGCAGTGAATCGGGGTCGCGGTCACCCCTCCACTTT
CDR3: CASSESGSRSPLHF

V: TRBV20-1
size: -
J: TRBJ2-7
D: -
DNA: TGCAGTGCGACGGGAGAGGCCACTGATCAGTACTTC
CDR3: CSATGEATDQYF

V: TRBV7-2
size: -
J: TRBJ2-3
D: -
DNA: TGTGCCAGCAGCTTAGATGGGTCGGGGGATACGCAGTATTTT
CDR3: CASSLDGSGDTQYF

V: TRBV24-1
size: -
J: TRBJ2-4
D: -
DNA: TGTGCCACCAGTGACCCTAAAAACATTCAGTACTTC
CDR3: CATSDPKNIQYF

V: TRBV20-1
size: -
J: TRBJ2-2
D: -
DNA: TGCAGTGCTAGAGATCGACTAGAAAGGGCCGGGGAGCTGTTTTTT
CDR3: CSARDRLERAGELFF

V: TRBV20-1
size: few
J: TRBJ2-2
D: TRBD1
DNA: TGCAGTGCTAAGGGGGACAGGTCCAACACCGGGGAGCTGTTTTTT
CDR3: CSAKGDRSNTGELFF

V: TRBV20-1
size: -
J: TRBJ2-1
D: -
DNA: TGCAGTGCTAGGATCCAAAGCTCCTACAATGAGCAGTTCTTC
CDR3: CSARIQSSYNEQFF

V: TRBV11-2
size: -
J: TRBJ2-5
D: TRBD1
DNA: TGTGCCAGCAGCTCCAGGGGGTCAGGGGAGACCCAGTACTTC
CDR3: CASSSRGSGETQYF

V: TRBV27
size: few
J: TRBJ1-1
D: -
DNA: TGTGCCAGCATCACGAGGGGGGGCACTGAAGCTTTCTTT
CDR3: CASITRGGTEAFF

V: TRBV11-2
size: few
J: TRBJ2-7
D: -
DNA: TGTGCCAGCAGATACCAAGCGGTCCCCACCTACGAGCAGTACTTC
CDR3: CASRYQAVPTYEQYF

V: TRBV18
size: -
J: TRBJ2-5
D: TRBD2
DNA: TGTGCCAGCTCACCACGTCTAGCGGGGGCGCAAGAGACCCAGTACTTC
CDR3: CASSPRLAGAQETQYF

V: TRBV5-6
size: few
J: TRBJ1-1
D: -
DNA: TGTGCCAGCAGCTTGGAGGGGAGGAGGAGCACTGAAGCTTTCTTT
CDR3: CASSLEGRRSTEAFF

V: TRBV6-5
size: -
J: TRBJ2-2
D: -
DNA: TGTGCCAGCAGTGGACGGATAAACACCGGGGGGCTGTTTTTT
CDR3: CASSGRINTGGLFF

V: TRBV4-1
size: -
J: TRBJ2-3
D: -
DNA: TGCGCCAGCAGCCAAGTTGGAGAAGGCACAGATACGCAGTATTTT
CDR3: CASSQVGEGTDTQYF

V: TRBV10-1
size: -
J: TRBJ1-1
D: -
DNA: TGCGCCAGCAGTGAATCGGTGGAGGGTGAAGCTTTCTTT
CDR3: CASSESVEGEAFF

V: TRBV6-1
size: few
J: TRBJ2-6
D: TRBD1
DNA: TGTGCCAGCAGGGGACCGTCGGACAGGGAAAGCGCTGGGGCCAACGTCCTGACTTTC
CDR3: CASRGPSDRESAGANVLTF

V: TRBV3-1
size: -
J: TRBJ2-5
D: -
DNA: TGTGCCAGCAGCCAAGGCTTAGGGGGGGAGACCCAGTACTTC
CDR3: CASSQGLGGETQYF

V: TRBV11-3
size: -
J: TRBJ2-7
D: -
DNA: TGTGCCAGCAGCCTCGACGGACTCTACGAGCAGTACTTC
CDR3: CASSLDGLYEQYF

V: TRBV7-9
size: many
J: TRBJ1-1
D: -
DNA: TGTGCCAGCAGCCCCACAGCCAACACTGAAGCTTTCTTT
CDR3: CASSPTANTEAFF

V: TRBV9
size: -
J: TRBJ2-1
D: -
DNA: TGTGCCAGCAGCCCAACTGTTCTGGGCGGTGAGCAGTTCTTC
CDR3: CASSPTVLGGEQFF

V: TRBV10-3
size: -
J: TRBJ1-5
D: -
DNA: TGTGCCACCTCTCGGGAGGGCAATCAGCCCCAGCATTTT
CDR3: CATSREGNQPQHF

V: TRBV29-1
size: -
J: TRBJ2-5
D: -
DNA: TGCAGCGTTGAAAGGGGCAAAGAGACCCAGTACTTC
CDR3: CSVERGKETQYF

V: TRBV20-1
size: many
J: TRBJ2-5
D: -
DNA: TGCAGTGCTGCCCATAGCGGTCTGTACCAAGAGACCCAGTACTTC
CDR3: CSAAHSGLYQETQYF

V: TRBV7-9
size: -
J: TRBJ1-1
D: -
DNA: TGTGCCAGCAGCTTAGACACCCAGAACACTGAAGCTTTCTTT
CDR3: CASSLDTQNTEAFF

V: TRBV12-3/TRBV12-4
size: many
J: TRBJ2-5
D: -
DNA: TGTGCCAGCAGTTTAGCAACGGCAGGGTGGGAGACCCAGTACTTC
CDR3: CASSLATAGWETQYF

V: TRBV7-6
size: many
J: TRBJ1-4
D: -
DNA: TGTGCCAGCGCCCGAGGAGGGGAAACTAATGAAAAACTGTTTTTT
CDR3: CASARGGETNEKLFF

V: TRBV6-5
size: -
J: TRBJ2-3
D: -
DNA: TGTGCCAGCAGTTTAGGACTAAGATATACGCAGTATTTT
CDR3: CASSLGLRYTQYF